One sample yielded the 9 T cell receptor beta chains listed below, sequenced in a study of beta chain features in type 1 diabetes (dated by TCRdb to between 2017 and 2018). What the work shows at the level of the full study, not this receptor alone: Type 1 diabetes patients showed a moderate but significant shortening of TCRB CDR3 length in all four CD4+ subsets.

Library prep was done by the immunoSEQ multiplex PCR assay. The entire isolated RNA was reverse transcribed using the High Capacity cDNA Reverse Transcription Kit, and thus expressed TCRB transcripts were sequenced. In TCRdb, the immuneACCESS table is reduced to in-frame sequences with V and J assigned. These tables do not hold every clone; where another copy was compared, an unresolved V gene accounts for under half, and the others remain unexplained. For this sample the table gives roughly 260,000 clones, of which 11% were detected only once. Together, the top ten hold approximately 0.017% of the sample. These TCRs are of unknown antigen specificity. Sequenced input: naive CD4+ T cells from blood. Interpreted using the paper, the cell subset or site label stands for: true naive CD4+ T cells. These TCRs come from a man under 40 with type 1 diabetes.

This clone was seen only a few times. The chain uses TRBV5-1 and TRBJ2-5; 7 nucleotides match TRBD1. The germline CDR1 and CDR2 sequences are SGHRS and YFSETQ. The V segment lost 6 bases and the J segment 4 bases; nucleotides outside the gene matches: 12. CDR3 length: 15 residues. The CDR3 coding sequence is TGCGCCAGCACCACGACAGGGAGCGGAGGAGAGACCCAGTACTTC. Translated: CASTTTGSGGETQYF. Based on the CDR3 plus reference TRBV5-1 and TRBJ2-5, the full variable domain is KAGVTQTPRYLIKTRGQQVTLSCSPISGHRSVSWYQQTPGQGLQFLFEYFSETQRNKGNFPGRFSGRQFSNSRSEMNVSTLELGDSALYLCASTTTGSGGETQYFGPGTRLLVL.

The sample holds a few counts of this clone. V usage is TRBV4-1 and J usage is TRBJ1-4, with 9 bases identical to TRBD1. The CDR3 spans 18 residues. Per the germline V gene, CDR1 is MGHRA and CDR2 is YSYEKL. V lost 0 bases to trimming and J lost 8 bases; unmatched junction nucleotides: 13. The CDR3 DNA sequence: TGCGCCAGCAGCCAAGAGACTGTTTGGGGGACAGGGCGGGAAAAACTGTTTTTT. This translates into CASSQETVWGTGREKLFF.

This clone showed up just a few times. The chain couples TRBV5-1 to TRBJ2-1, with 7 bases matching TRBD1. CDR1 SGHRS and CDR2 YFSETQ come from the germline V gene. This CDR3 contains 13 residues. Trimming at V came to 5 bases and at J to 3 bases, leaving 2 bases not matched to a gene. The CDR3 DNA reads TGCGCCAGCAGTGGGACAGTCTACAATGAGCAGTTCTTC. Translation gives CASSGTVYNEQFF. Drawing the rest from reference TRBV5-1 and TRBJ2-1, the complete variable domain is KAGVTQTPRYLIKTRGQQVTLSCSPISGHRSVSWYQQTPGQGLQFLFEYFSETQRNKGNFPGRFSGRQFSNSRSEMNVSTLELGDSALYLCASSGTVYNEQFFGPGTRLTVL.

This chain uses TRBV2 with TRBJ1-4, with no clear D. This CDR3 is 13 amino acids long. Germline assignment: CDR1 SNHLY and CDR2 FYNNEI. Trimming took 3 bases from V and 8 from J, leaving 10 bases between them. The CDR3 DNA reads as TGTGCCAGCAGTGATGCAGGCCGGGAAAAACTGTTTTTT. As protein: CASSDAGREKLFF.

The chain couples TRBV4-2 to TRBJ1-2; TRBD1 is a possible D gene (5 bases). V lost 0 bases and J lost 6, with 14 bases in between. The CDR3 spans 15 residues. Germline values: CDR1 LGHNA, CDR2 YNFKEQ. This chain's CDR3 is CASSQESQGGDGYTF. In nucleotides, the CDR3 is TGTGCCAGCAGCCAAGAATCGCAGGGCGGGGATGGCTACACCTTC.

This clone was observed a few times. The rearrangement joins TRBV5-1 to TRBJ2-1; 10 positions agree with TRBD1. Germline values: CDR1 SGHRS, CDR2 YFSETQ. The CDR3 contains 16 residues. V dropped 3 bases and J dropped 7; count of bases not matched to a gene: 10. CDR3 nucleotides: TGCGCCAGCAGCTCGAGACCCGGGACAGGGGTGAATGAGCAGTTCTTC. It translates to CASSSRPGTGVNEQFF.

To note about this clone: This CDR3 is also generated by other DNA sequences in the sample. The gene calls are TRBV18 and TRBJ1-1; D call uncertain. Germline loops: CDR1 KGHSH, CDR2 LQKENI. Between the trimmed V and J ends, which lost 2 bases and 3 bases, there was a span of 7 bases. The CDR3 length is 13 residues. The CDR3: CASSPMRDTEAFF. CDR3 nucleotide sequence: TGTGCCAGCTCACCAATGAGAGACACTGAAGCTTTCTTT.

J is TRBJ2-1 and V is TRBV5-1; TRBD1 might be the D (5 bases). Per the germline V gene, CDR1 is SGHRS and CDR2 is YFSETQ. The V end was cut by 0 bases, the J end by 2 bases, with 6 bases between. This CDR3 is 14 amino acids long. CDR3 coding DNA: TGCGCCAGCAGCTTGGCGGACACCTACAATGAGCAGTTCTTC. Translating gives CASSLADTYNEQFF.

The chain combines TRBV2 with TRBJ1-4; D is ambiguous. The germline CDR1 and CDR2 sequences are SNHLY and FYNNEI. The CDR3 runs 16 residues. Deletions cut 4 bases from V and 0 bases from J, with 12 bases between. DNA of the CDR3: TGTGCCAGCAGTGGGAGTGCGTTTGCAACTAATGAAAAACTGTTTTTT. Encoded protein: CASSGSAFATNEKLFF.